This T cell receptor (beta chain) was recovered during a study of T cell responses to AZD1222 COVID-19 vaccine. Of note for this clone: What it binds is unknown.

Method: immunoSEQ multiplex PCR; TCRdb's copy keeps in-frame clones and lacks some. The sample includes roughly 90,000 clones, 89% seen only once; the top ten take less than 6%. The V segment lost 5 bases and the J segment 4 bases; nucleotides outside the gene matches: 11. Germline V gene lookup returns CDR1 LNHDA and CDR2 SQIVND (reference sequence). CDR3 size: 17 residues. Study-level results: White British people made up most donors, females outnumbered males, and clonal diversity was possibly underestimated. Increased Spike-specific TCR breadth and depth were observed after two AZD1222 doses.

This sequence was found in an adult who received the AZD1222 COVID-19 vaccine. The J gene is TRBJ2-6, the V gene TRBV19; TRBD2 agrees at 7 bases. Sequences were derived from peripheral blood, sampled 28 days after the second AZD1222 dose. CDR3 in amino acids: CASSRRDYGVGANVLTF. In DNA, the CDR3 is TGTGCCAGTAGTCGGCGGGACTACGGGGTCGGGGCCAACGTCCTGACTTTC.